Each of the 17 T cell receptor beta chains below was sequenced from the same sample in a study of PD-L1 blockade in urothelial cancer. The time point here: pretreatment peripheral blood. Repertoires were generated with immunoSEQ multiplex PCR, while TCRdb's copy carries only in-frame clones and drops some. The data show approximately 100,000 clones, around 89% seen once. Material: PBMCs, obtained around atezolizumab (anti-PD-L1) treatment. The receptors stem from a woman older than 75 with urothelial cancer.

The chain combines TRBV5-5 with TRBJ1-3; 7 positions match TRBD1. Germline assignment: CDR1 SGHKS and CDR2 YYEKEE (reference sequence). Trimming cost V 0 bases and J 5 bases; bases outside gene matches: 11. The CDR3 runs to 17 residues. CDR3 sequence (DNA): TGTGCCAGCAGCTTGGGGACGTTAGGGGGCGGAAGAAACACCATATATTTT. Translated, it gives CASSLGTLGGGRNTIYF.

The J gene is TRBJ2-2, the V gene TRBV7-8, with 10 bases aligning to TRBD2. This CDR3 comprises 16 residues. V shed 1 base, J shed 5 bases, and the junction held 4 bases outside the gene matches. Germline V gene sequence: CDR1 SGHVS, CDR2 FQNEAQ. CDR3 loop: CASSLGSSGRTGELFF. The CDR3 nucleotides read TGTGCCAGCAGCTTAGGGTCTAGCGGGAGAACCGGGGAGCTGTTTTTT.

The V and J genes are TRBV11-2 and TRBJ2-2, with a weak D call TRBD1 (6 bases). Germline-derived CDR1 and CDR2 are SGHAT and FQNNGV. Trimming took off 5 bases at V and 4 bases at J, with 14 bases between the two ends. The CDR3 runs to 15 residues. The CDR3 DNA is TGTGCCAGCAGCCTACAGGGTTTTGGCACCGGGGAGCTGTTTTTT. This sequence encodes CASSLQGFGTGELFF.

This clone has a single count. The genes are TRBV27 and TRBJ2-7; D perhaps matches TRBD2 (5 bases). Germline V lookup: CDR1 MNHEY, CDR2 SMNVEV (reference sequence). The CDR3 has 13 residues. Between the trimmed V and J ends, which lost 3 bases and 6 bases, there was a span of 12 bases. Here the CDR3 reads CASSFGGPAEQYF. The CDR3 DNA sequence: TGTGCCAGCAGTTTCGGAGGACCGGCCGAGCAGTACTTC.

The V and J genes are TRBV27 and TRBJ2-7, with 8 positions matching TRBD2. The trim removed 5 bases at V and 3 bases at J, leaving 12 bases unmatched. The CDR3 spans 16 residues. Germline V gives CDR1 MNHEY, CDR2 SMNVEV (reference sequence). The CDR3 here is CASSPPGGQGRYEQYF. The CDR3 DNA sequence: TGTGCCAGCAGTCCCCCGGGGGGGCAGGGGCGCTACGAGCAGTACTTC.

The V and J genes are TRBV30 and TRBJ1-2; a weak D match, TRBD1 (5 bases). The CDR3 covers 13 residues. CDR1 GTSNPN and CDR2 SVGIG come from the germline V gene (reference sequence). The ends were cut back, 4 bases at V and 7 bases at J, with 16 bases in the middle. CDR3 nucleotides: TGTGCCTGGACCCCCGCCAGGGTGGGTGGCTACACCTTC. It is translated as CAWTPARVGGYTF.

This clone has just a few counts. The CDR3: CASGSSDSYEQYF. DNA of the CDR3: TGTGCTAGTGGTTCATCGGACAGCTACGAGCAGTACTTC. The chain couples TRBV12-5 to TRBJ2-7, with a weak D call TRBD1 (6 bases). The CDR3 length is 13 residues. The V gene lost 4 bases and the J gene lost 3 bases, with 10 bases spanning the gap. Germline values: CDR1 LGHNT, CDR2 FRNRAP.

The chain links TRBV11-2 to TRBJ2-3; the D is unclear. Germline V CDR1 and CDR2: SGHAT, FQNNGV. This CDR3 region has 13 residues. The ends were cut back, 6 bases at V and 0 bases at J, with 7 bases in the middle. The CDR3 is CASRPTSTDTQYF. DNA for the CDR3: TGTGCCAGCAGGCCGACTAGCACAGATACGCAGTATTTT.

The chain has TRBV9 and TRBJ2-7; 7 nucleotides line up with TRBD2. Trimming cost V 7 bases and J 6 bases; bases outside gene matches: 13. CDR1 and CDR2 from the germline V gene are SGDLS and YYNGEE. CDR3 length equals 14 residues. CDR3: CASHPSVGGGEQYF. The CDR3 DNA reads TGTGCCAGCCACCCTTCTGTGGGGGGGGGCGAGCAGTACTTC. Combining the CDR3 with reference TRBV9 and TRBJ2-7 gives the whole variable domain DSGVTQTPKHLITATGQRVTLRCSPRSGDLSVYWYQQSLDQGLQFLIQYYNGEERAKGNILERFSAQQFPDLHSELNLSSLELGDSALYFCASHPSVGGGEQYFGPGTRLTVT.

J is TRBJ2-1 and V is TRBV5-6; D is ambiguous. Germline CDR1 and CDR2: SGHDT and YYEEEE. Trimming took 0 bases from V and 10 from J, leaving 8 bases between them. This CDR3 spans 12 amino acids. CDR3 sequence: CASSLDQYEQFF. The CDR3 DNA reads as TGTGCCAGCAGCTTGGATCAGTACGAGCAGTTCTTC.

The chain links TRBV27 to TRBJ1-1, with 7 bases that match TRBD1. Trimming removed 6 bases from V and 0 bases from J; junction bases left unmatched: 13. Germline CDR1 and CDR2: MNHEY and SMNVEV (reference sequence). The CDR3 extends over 17 amino acids. The CDR3 sequence is CASSTRGAWVVNTEAFF. CDR3 sequence (DNA): TGTGCCAGCAGCACCAGGGGGGCGTGGGTGGTGAACACTGAAGCTTTCTTT.

The chain links TRBV7-6 to TRBJ2-7, with 9 bases matching TRBD2. The length of the CDR3 is 15 residues. Germline CDR1 is SGHVS and CDR2 is FNYEAQ. The trim removed 4 bases at V and 4 bases at J, leaving 8 bases unmatched. The CDR3, as DNA: TGTGCCAGCAGCTATCGTGATAGCGGGAGTTACGAGCAGTACTTC. Translating gives CASSYRDSGSYEQYF.

The chain uses TRBV7-2 and TRBJ1-1; 11 bases map to TRBD1. The junction had 4 bases not matched to a gene; V was cut back by 5 bases and J by 5 bases. The CDR3 is 14 amino acids. Germline CDR1 SGHTA, CDR2 FQGNSA. This CDR3 is CASSHGQGATEAFF. In nucleotides, the CDR3 is TGTGCCAGCAGCCATGGACAGGGGGCTACTGAAGCTTTCTTT.

The V call is TRBV7-9, the J call TRBJ2-7; D is uncertain. Germline values: CDR1 SEHNR, CDR2 FQNEAQ (reference sequence). V was shortened by 5 bases and J by 7 bases, with 9 bases between the two germline ends. CDR3 length equals 11 residues. The CDR3 nucleotides read TGTGCCAGCAGCCCCCGACTTGAGCAGTACTTC. Its translation is CASSPRLEQYF.

The gene calls are TRBV6-1 and TRBJ1-2, with 8 positions matching TRBD1. The ends lost 4 bases at V and 2 bases at J; junction bases unmatched: 9. CDR1 is MNHNS, CDR2 SASEGT, per germline. This CDR3 has 16 residues. CDR3: CASSGSTGQENYGYTF. The CDR3 bases are TGTGCCAGCAGTGGATCAACGGGACAGGAAAACTATGGCTACACCTTC.

J is TRBJ2-1 and V is TRBV27, with D possibly matching TRBD2 (7 bases). Deletions cut 8 bases from V and 12 bases from J, with 20 bases between. The CDR3 length is 13 residues. Germline CDR1 and CDR2: MNHEY and SMNVEV (reference sequence). The CDR3 nucleotides read TGTGCCAGCGGTCCATCGGGGGGCAGGGCGCAGTTCTTC. Encoded protein: CASGPSGGRAQFF.

The chain uses TRBV5-5 and TRBJ1-1; 8 bases line up with TRBD1. The CDR3 is 16 residues long. The V segment lost 8 bases and the J segment 0 bases; nucleotides outside the gene matches: 12. Germline CDR1 and CDR2: SGHKS and YYEKEE (reference sequence). Here the CDR3 DNA reads TGTGCCAGTAGCCAGGGGGCAGTACCTATGAACACTGAAGCTTTCTTT. It specifies CASSQGAVPMNTEAFF.